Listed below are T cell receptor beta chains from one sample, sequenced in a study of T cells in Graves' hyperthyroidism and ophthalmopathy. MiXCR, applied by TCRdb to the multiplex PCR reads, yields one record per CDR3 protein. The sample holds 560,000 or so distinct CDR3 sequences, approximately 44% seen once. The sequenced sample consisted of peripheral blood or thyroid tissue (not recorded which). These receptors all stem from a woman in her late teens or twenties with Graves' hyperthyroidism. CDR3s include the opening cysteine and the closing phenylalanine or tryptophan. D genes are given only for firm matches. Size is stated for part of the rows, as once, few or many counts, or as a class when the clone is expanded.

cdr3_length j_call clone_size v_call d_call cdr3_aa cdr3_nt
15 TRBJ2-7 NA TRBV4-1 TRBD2 CASSQSLAGTDEQYF TGCGCCAGCAGCCAAAGCTTAGCGGGAACCGACGAGCAGTACTTC
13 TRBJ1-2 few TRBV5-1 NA CASSIQEDYGYTF TGCGCCAGCAGCATACAGGAAGACTATGGCTACACCTTC
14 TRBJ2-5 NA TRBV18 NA CASSPLAGKETQYF TGTGCCAGCTCACCACTTGCAGGGAAGGAGACCCAGTACTTC
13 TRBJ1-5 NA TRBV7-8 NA CATNRDWNQPQHF TGTGCCACTAATCGGGATTGGAATCAGCCCCAGCATTTT
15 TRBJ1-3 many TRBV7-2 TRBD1 CASSTRTGDGNTIYF TGTGCCAGCAGCACAAGGACAGGGGATGGAAACACCATATATTTT
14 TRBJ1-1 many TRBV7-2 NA CASSLGHQNTEAFF TGTGCCAGCAGCCTGGGACACCAAAACACTGAAGCTTTCTTT
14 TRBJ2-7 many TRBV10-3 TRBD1 CAIRTRDRGNEQYF TGTGCCATCAGGACCCGGGACAGGGGCAACGAGCAGTACTTC
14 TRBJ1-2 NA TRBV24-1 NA CATSAQADNYGYTF TGTGCCACCAGTGCTCAGGCCGATAACTATGGCTACACCTTC
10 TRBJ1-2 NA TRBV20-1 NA CSAKEWGDSF TGCAGTGCTAAGGAATGGGGGGACTCCTTC
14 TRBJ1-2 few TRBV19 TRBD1 CASRDRGLNYGYTF TGTGCCAGTAGGGACAGGGGGCTAAACTATGGCTACACCTTC
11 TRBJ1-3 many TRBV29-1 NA CSVGQGNTIYF TGCAGCGTTGGGCAGGGAAACACCATATATTTT
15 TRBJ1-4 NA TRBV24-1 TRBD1 CATSDPRQGNEKLFF TGTGCCACCAGTGATCCCCGACAGGGTAATGAAAAACTGTTTTTT
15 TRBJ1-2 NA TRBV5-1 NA CASSLSSEGSYGYTF TGTGCCAGCAGCTTAAGTAGTGAGGGATCCTATGGCTACACCTTC
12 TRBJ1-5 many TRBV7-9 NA CASSQWDQPQHF TGTGCCAGCAGCCAGTGGGATCAGCCCCAGCATTTT
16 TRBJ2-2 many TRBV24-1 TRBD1 CATSDSRRGRDGELFF TGTGCCACCAGTGATTCACGAAGGGGGCGAGACGGGGAGCTGTTTTTT
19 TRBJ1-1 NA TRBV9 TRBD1 CASSVAPSRTGSGGTEAFF TGTGCCAGCAGCGTAGCACCTTCGCGGACAGGTTCGGGGGGCACTGAAGCTTTCTTT
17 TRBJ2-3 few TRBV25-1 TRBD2 CASSEGPAGGSTDTQYF TGTGCCAGCAGTGAAGGTCCGGCGGGGGGAAGCACAGATACGCAGTATTTT
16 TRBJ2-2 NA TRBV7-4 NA CASSLATGTGTGELFF TGTGCCAGCAGCTTAGCTACCGGGACTGGTACCGGGGAGCTGTTTTTT
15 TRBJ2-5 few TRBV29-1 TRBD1 CSVAVTGVMGETQYF TGCAGCGTTGCCGTAACAGGGGTGATGGGAGAGACCCAGTACTTC
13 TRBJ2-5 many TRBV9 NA CASSAAPQETQYF TGTGCCAGCAGCGCGGCGCCACAGGAGACCCAGTACTTC
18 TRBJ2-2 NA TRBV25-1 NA CASSAPMREQGSTGELFF TGTGCCAGCAGTGCTCCCATGAGAGAGCAGGGCAGCACCGGGGAGCTGTTTTTT
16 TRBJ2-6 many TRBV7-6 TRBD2 CASSLRGDAGANVLTF TGTGCCAGCAGCCTCCGGGGGGACGCTGGGGCCAACGTCCTGACTTTC
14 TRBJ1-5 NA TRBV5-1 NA CASSLADGNQPQHF TGCGCCAGCAGCTTGGCGGACGGCAATCAGCCCCAGCATTTT
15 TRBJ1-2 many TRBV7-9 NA CASSLAQMQYYGYTF TGTGCCAGCAGCTTAGCGCAAATGCAGTACTATGGCTACACCTTC
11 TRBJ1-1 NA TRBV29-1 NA CSAGTEHEAFF TGCAGCGCAGGGACGGAACATGAAGCTTTCTTT
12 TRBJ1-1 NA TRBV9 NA CASRNLDTEAFF TGTGCCAGCAGAAACCTTGACACTGAAGCTTTCTTT
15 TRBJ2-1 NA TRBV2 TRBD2 CASSVTSGRANEQFF TGTGCCAGCAGTGTGACTAGCGGGAGGGCAAATGAGCAGTTCTTC
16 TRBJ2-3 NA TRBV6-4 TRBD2 CASSDRSGRSTDTQYF TGTGCCAGCAGTGACCGAAGCGGGAGAAGCACAGATACGCAGTATTTT
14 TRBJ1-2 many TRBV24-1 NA CATSDFGQSYGYTF TGTGCCACCAGTGATTTCGGACAGTCGTATGGCTACACCTTC
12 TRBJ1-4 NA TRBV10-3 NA CATSGTGEKLFF TGTGCCACCTCGGGGACGGGTGAAAAACTGTTTTTT
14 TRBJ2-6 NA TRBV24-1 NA CATSDSSGANVLTF TGTGCCACCAGTGATTCGTCAGGGGCCAACGTCCTGACTTTC
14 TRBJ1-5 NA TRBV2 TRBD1 CASRELTGNQPQHF TGTGCCAGCAGGGAACTGACAGGGAATCAGCCCCAGCATTTT
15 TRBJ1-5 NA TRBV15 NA CATSSKLGGNQPQHF TGTGCCACCAGCTCCAAATTGGGGGGCAATCAGCCCCAGCATTTT
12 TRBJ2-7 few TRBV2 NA CASAGLTYEQYF TGTGCCAGCGCAGGGTTAACCTACGAGCAGTACTTC
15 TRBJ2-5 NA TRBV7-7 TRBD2 CATALAGGYQETQYF TGTGCCACCGCGCTAGCGGGAGGGTACCAAGAGACCCAGTACTTC
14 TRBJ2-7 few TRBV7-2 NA CASRLTFSAYEQYF TGTGCCAGCAGGCTGACCTTTAGCGCCTACGAGCAGTACTTC
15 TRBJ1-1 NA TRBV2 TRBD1 CASSRTGGGDTEAFF TGTGCCAGCAGTCGGACAGGGGGGGGGGACACTGAAGCTTTCTTT
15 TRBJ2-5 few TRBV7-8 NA CASSQGGQIQETQYF TGCGCCAGCAGCCAAGGTGGCCAGATACAAGAGACCCAGTACTTC
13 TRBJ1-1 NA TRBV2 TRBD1 CASGTEAATEVFF TGTGCCAGCGGGACAGAAGCGGCTACTGAAGTTTTCTTT
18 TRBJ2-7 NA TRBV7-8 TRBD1 CASSVFTLRTGGRGEQYF TGTGCCAGCAGCGTATTCACCCTCCGGACAGGGGGCAGGGGCGAGCAGTACTTC
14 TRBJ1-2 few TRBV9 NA CASSSQQGPYGYTF TGTGCCAGCAGCTCTCAACAGGGACCCTATGGCTACACCTTC
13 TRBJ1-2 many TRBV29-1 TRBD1 CSVERQGNYGYTF TGCAGCGTTGAACGACAGGGGAACTATGGCTACACCTTC
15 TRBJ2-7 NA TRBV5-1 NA CASSLAGGGGDEQYF TGCGCCAGCAGCTTGGCAGGGGGAGGTGGCGACGAGCAGTACTTC
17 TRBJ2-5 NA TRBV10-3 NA CAISEYRSVESQETQYF TGTGCCATCAGTGAGTATCGGTCTGTAGAGAGCCAAGAGACCCAGTACTTC
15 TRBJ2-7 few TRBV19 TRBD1 CASSISSRGLYEQYF TGTGCCAGTAGTATTAGCAGCAGGGGGCTATACGAGCAGTACTTC
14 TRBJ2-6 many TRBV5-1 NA CASSLPGGANVLTF TGCGCCAGCAGCTTGCCCGGAGGGGCCAACGTCCTGACTTTC
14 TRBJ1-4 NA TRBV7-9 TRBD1 CASSYDRDREKLFF TGCGCCAGCAGCTACGACAGGGATCGTGAAAAACTGTTTTTT
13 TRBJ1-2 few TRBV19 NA CASSRASNYGYTF TGTGCCAGTAGCAGGGCTTCTAACTATGGCTACACCTTC